This TCR beta chain was retrieved from a study of Ad26.COV2.S vaccination and SARS-CoV-2 variants. Looking at the study overall: The trial was COV1001 and the donor's arm was Ad26.COV2.S. Intramuscular Ad26.COV2.S doses were given once or twice, 56 days apart. Findings and limits, study-wide: TCR breadth and depth analyses may have underestimated total T cell responses. For non-spike TCRs, breadth in vaccine recipients resembled that in placebo recipients.

Measured with immunoSEQ multiplex PCR; TCRdb has only the in-frame clones, and not every one. The profile shows 350,000 to 450,000 clones, about 80% of them singletons. Treatment here: roughly 20 received Ad26.COV2.S at low or high dose, single or two shots; roughly 5 received placebo; per-sample allocation not given. Day 63 following the first vaccine or placebo injection was when the samples were taken. This clone has more than one count but fewer than ten. Its antigen is not identified. Losses at the gene ends were 5 bases for V and 0 bases for J; bases not matched to a gene: 12. The CDR3 has 18 amino acids. CDR1 is SGHNT and CDR2 is YENEEA in the germline V gene.

Here the sequenced sample was peripheral blood, taken in a trial of Ad26.COV2.S vaccine versus placebo. The V gene is TRBV11-3, the J gene TRBJ2-4; 8 positions match TRBD2. The receptor was derived from a person aged 18 to 59 who received the Ad26.COV2.S COVID-19 vaccine or a placebo. CDR3 loop: CASSPNLGLAVAKNIQYF. DNA of the CDR3: TGTGCCAGCAGCCCAAATCTCGGACTAGCTGTAGCCAAAAACATTCAGTACTTC.